Listed below are T cell receptor beta chains from one sample, sequenced in a study of regulatory T cells in long-lasting Graves disease. TCRdb reprocessed the multiplex PCR reads via MiXCR and lists one record per CDR3 protein. The sample has over 650,000 distinct CDR3 sequences; 25% to 35% are singletons. The source was peripheral blood mononuclear cells (PBMCs), collected when the disease was refractory, from a patient treated with antithyroid drugs. These receptors all come from a female donor with Graves disease. Both conserved end residues are part of each CDR3. The D gene is left open where the match is weak. Size tells how often a clone was seen (once, few, many) or the class of an expanded clone, and some rows leave it out.

>few|TRBV13|TRBJ2-2|-
TGTGCCAGCAGCCCCCGGGGAACCGGGGAGCTGTTTTTT
CASSPRGTGELFF
>once|TRBV5-1|TRBJ1-2|TRBD1
TGCGCCAGCAGCCCGGACAGGGTTGTGGATGGCTACACCTTC
CASSPDRVVDGYTF
>many|TRBV20-1|TRBJ1-2|-
TGCAGTGCTAGTCCAGGGATGTACGGTGGCTACACCTTC
CSASPGMYGGYTF
>few|TRBV24-1|TRBJ1-6|-
TGTGCCACCAGTGCTACCGGGCCGGGGAATTCACCCCTCCACTTT
CATSATGPGNSPLHF
>-|TRBV5-1|TRBJ1-1|-
TGCGCCAGCAGCTTGGTGGCGGGAGGGGTGCTTGAAGCTTTCTTT
CASSLVAGGVLEAFF
>-|TRBV19|TRBJ1-1|-
TGTGCCGGTAGCCCTCGGACGGTGGGAGGGAACACTGAAGCTTTCTTT
CAGSPRTVGGNTEAFF
>-|TRBV11-2|TRBJ1-1|-
TGTGCCAGCAGCTCCGGACGAACAACAATGAACACTGAAGCTTTCTTT
CASSSGRTTMNTEAFF
>once|TRBV19|TRBJ2-2|-
TGTGCCAGTAGTATTCCCCGACTAGTTACGGGGGAGCTGTTTTTT
CASSIPRLVTGELFF
>once|TRBV20-1|TRBJ2-6|-
TGCAGTGCTAGGCCTGGGGCCAACGTCCTGACTTTC
CSARPGANVLTF
>-|TRBV30|TRBJ2-5|-
TGTGCCTGGAAGGCAGGGGTGTACCAAGAGACCCAGTACTTC
CAWKAGVYQETQYF
>few|TRBV29-1|TRBJ1-2|-
TGCAGCGTTAAGCCAGGGCCTAACTATGGCTACACCTTC
CSVKPGPNYGYTF
>-|TRBV27|TRBJ2-5|TRBD2
TGTGCCAGCAGCTGGCGGGAGGCGTTAGAGACCCAGTACTTC
CASSWREALETQYF
>-|TRBV29-1|TRBJ1-3|-
TGCAGCGTCCGACTTGGAAACACCATATATTTT
CSVRLGNTIYF
>few|TRBV12-3/TRBV12-4|TRBJ1-2|-
TGTGCCAGCAGTTTCGGTGGGGATAACTATGGCTACACCTTC
CASSFGGDNYGYTF
>-|TRBV27|TRBJ1-1|TRBD1
TGTGCCAGCAGGGACAGGGTAGGTGGCACTGAAGCTTTCTTT
CASRDRVGGTEAFF
>few|TRBV10-3|TRBJ1-2|TRBD1
TGTGCCGCGGGACAGGGGGGAAACTATGGCTACACCTTC
CAAGQGGNYGYTF
>-|TRBV30|TRBJ1-6|TRBD1
TGTGCCGGGACAGGGGAGGATAATTCACCCCTCCACTTT
CAGTGEDNSPLHF
>few|TRBV29-1|TRBJ1-1|TRBD1
TGCAGCGTTAAAAGTTTGCAAGGACAGGGGAACACTGAAGCTTTCTTT
CSVKSLQGQGNTEAFF
>-|TRBV12-3/TRBV12-4|TRBJ1-4|-
TGTGCCAGCAGTTTGCGCAAAGTTGCAACTAATGAAAAACTGTTTTTT
CASSLRKVATNEKLFF